The 30 T cell receptor beta chains listed next were all sequenced from one sample in a study of T cells in women clearing cervical HPV infection. The data were produced by immunoSEQ multiplex PCR, yet TCRdb's version contains in-frame clones alone and is incomplete. Its listing shows under 45,000 clones. The sample was blood buffy coat. These receptors were obtained from a woman between 18 and 70 years old with a cervical HPV16 infection that either progressed to CIN3+ or cleared (not recorded which).

Note on this clone: With the read ending 3 residues before the CDR3 end, the germline J gene is used to fill in that end. The V and J genes are TRBV7-8 and TRBJ2-7; TRBD1 aligns across 10 bases. V lost 5 bases and J lost 6; bases outside the gene matches: 7. CDR1 and CDR2 (germline): SGHVS, FQNEAQ. The CDR3 runs to 14 residues. CDR3: CASSPLGTGVEQYF. The CDR3 DNA, read in part, is TGTGCCAGCAGCCCCCTTGGGACAGGGGTCGAG.

On this clone: The read comes to an end 3 residues before the CDR3 does, leaving the germline J gene to fill in the end. This sequence joins TRBV7-2 and TRBJ2-1; 8 nucleotides line up with TRBD2. The CDR3 has 15 amino acids. From germline, CDR1 is SGHTA and CDR2 FQGNSA. V trimming: 2 bases; J trimming: 4 bases; junction bases outside the gene matches: 4. Incomplete CDR3 DNA: TGTGCCAGCAGCTTAAGCGGGAGTGGTTACAATGAG. It specifies CASSLSGSGYNE. The entire CDR3 sequence reads CASSLSGSGYNEQFF.

For this clone: Read sequence stops 3 residues before the CDR3 end, and the germline J gene provides the missing end. V gene TRBV20-1 combines with J gene TRBJ2-3, with 13 bases matching TRBD2. The CDR3 extends over 19 amino acids. Germline V lookup: CDR1 DFQATT, CDR2 SNEGSKA (reference sequence). The covered CDR3 bases are TGCAGTGCTAGAGCACCTCCGAGACTAGCGGGAGGATGGCGAGAGACG. Its protein product is CSARAPPRLAGGWRET. The complete CDR3 reads CSARAPPRLAGGWRETQYF.

As for this clone: Sequencing ends 3 residues short of the CDR3 end; the germline J gene provides the rest. The chain uses TRBV20-1 and TRBJ2-7, with 8 bases matching TRBD2. The CDR3 has 16 residues. Looked up from germline, CDR1 is DFQATT and CDR2 is SNEGSKA (reference sequence). The ends lost 1 base at V and 2 bases at J; junction bases unmatched: 10. CDR3: CSARGAPGGAAYEQYF. The sequenced part of the CDR3 DNA is TGCAGTGCTAGAGGTGCCCCCGGGGGGGCGGCCTACGAG.

Note on this clone: Read data end 3 residues before the CDR3 end; the end is taken from the germline J gene. The chain employs TRBV7-8 and TRBJ2-7; 7 bases map to TRBD2. V shed 5 bases, J shed 0 bases, and the junction held 10 bases outside the gene matches. The CDR3 is made up of 16 amino acids. Germline lookup yields CDR1 SGHVS and CDR2 FQNEAQ. CDR3 DNA (partial): TGTGCCAGCAGCCCAGGGAGGGCGAGATCCTCCTACGAG. It yields the protein CASSPGRARSSYE. The full CDR3 protein is CASSPGRARSSYEQYF.

Note on this clone: The missing CDR3 end, 3 residues past where the read stops, is filled in from the germline J gene. The J gene is TRBJ2-3, the V gene TRBV7-2; tentative D call: TRBD1 (6 bases). The CDR3 contains 14 residues. Germline V gene data show CDR1 as SGHTA and CDR2 as FQGNSA. CDR3: CASSFGGAGETQYF. Partial CDR3 DNA: TGTGCCAGCAGCTTTGGGGGCGCCGGGGAGACG.

A remark on this clone: Read data end 3 residues before the CDR3 end; the end is taken from the germline J gene. V is TRBV7-9 and J is TRBJ2-4; a weak D match, TRBD1 (5 bases). Germline CDR1 and CDR2: SEHNR and FQNEAQ (reference sequence). The CDR3 is 15 residues long. Incomplete CDR3 DNA: TGTGCCAGCAGCTTGGGGCGAGCCGACAACTATGGT. Protein sequence: CASSLGRADNYG. In full, the CDR3 is CASSLGRADNYGQYF.

As regards this clone: The read finishes 3 residues shy of the CDR3 end, and the germline J gene is used to complete it. The V call is TRBV4-2, the J call TRBJ2-3; D is unclear. Between the trimmed V and J ends, which lost 0 bases and 5 bases, there was a span of 6 bases. This CDR3 contains 13 residues. Germline CDR1 and CDR2: LGHNA and YNFKEQ. The CDR3 sequence: CASSQDSGDTQYF. The covered CDR3 bases are TGTGCCAGCAGCCAAGATTCCGGAGATACG.

Notes on this clone: The read comes to an end 3 residues before the CDR3 does, leaving the germline J gene to fill in the end. V usage is TRBV20-1 and J usage is TRBJ2-5, with D possibly TRBD2 on 5 matching bases. The CDR3 runs 19 residues. Trimming cost V 0 bases and J 2 bases, with 25 bases left between them. Germline V gene sequence: CDR1 DFQATT, CDR2 SNEGSKA (reference sequence). Partial CDR3 DNA: TGCAGTGCTAGAGATATAAGGACGACGGCAAGCCGGGGTCAAGAGACC. Its protein is CSARDIRTTASRGQET. The whole CDR3 region reads CSARDIRTTASRGQETQYF.

As to this clone: The read is 3 residues too short to cover the CDR3 end, so that end is filled in from the germline J gene. The chain carries TRBV20-1 and TRBJ2-1; 8 nucleotides agree with TRBD1. CDR3 length equals 14 residues. The V gene end was trimmed by 6 bases and the J gene end by 1 base; junction bases not matched to a gene: 5. Germline CDR1 reads DFQATT; CDR2 reads SNEGSKA (reference sequence). Incomplete CDR3 DNA: TGCAGTGCCAGGACAGGGAGGTCCTACAATGAG. Amino acids: CSARTGRSYNE. The CDR3 reads in full as CSARTGRSYNEQFF.

A word on this clone: With the read ending 3 residues before the CDR3 end, the germline J gene is used to fill in that end. J is TRBJ1-1 and V is TRBV14; TRBD1 matches 8 bases. From germline, CDR1 is SGHDN and CDR2 FVKESK. The CDR3 is made up of 15 amino acids. V lost 4 bases to trimming and J lost 5 bases; unmatched junction nucleotides: 9. CDR3 DNA (partial): TGTGCCAGCAGCCGGCCGGGACAGGCGGTAACTGAA. Protein product: CASSRPGQAVTE. The entire CDR3 is CASSRPGQAVTEAFF. Combining the CDR3 with reference TRBV14 and TRBJ1-1 gives the whole variable domain EAGVTQFPSHSVIEKGQTVTLRCDPISGHDNLYWYRRVMGKEIKFLLHFVKESKQDESGMPNNRFLAERTGGTYSTLKVQPAELEDSGVYFCASSRPGQAVTEAFFGQGTRLTVV.

In the case of this clone: The sequence runs out 3 residues before the end of the CDR3; the remainder is reconstructed from the germline J gene. This chain uses TRBV19 with TRBJ1-5; D is possibly TRBD1 (6 bases). CDR3 length: 13 amino acids. Trimming took 6 bases from V and 0 from J, leaving 6 bases between them. The germline gives CDR1 LNHDA, CDR2 SQIVND (reference sequence). The sequenced part of the CDR3 DNA is TGTGCCAGTAGGGACAGTAGCAATCAGCCC. Translating it yields CASRDSSNQP. The whole CDR3 protein is CASRDSSNQPQHF. The entire variable domain, with the rest obtained from reference TRBV19 and TRBJ1-5, is as follows: DGGITQSPKYLFRKEGQNVTLSCEQNLNHDAMYWYRQDPGQGLRLIYYSQIVNDFQKGDIAEGYSVSREKKESFPLTVTSAQKNPTAFYLCASRDSSNQPQHFGDGTRLSIL.

In the case of this clone: Read coverage stops 3 residues before the CDR3 terminus; the germline J gene supplies the remainder. The chain combines TRBV13 with TRBJ1-1, with 8 bases identical to TRBD1. The CDR3 sequence is 14 residues long. Germline V gene lookup returns CDR1 PRHDT and CDR2 FYEKMQ (reference sequence). V was pared by 7 bases and J by 4 bases, with 8 bases of the junction left unmatched. The CDR3 sequence: CASKGNRGSTEAFF. The CDR3 bases that were read are TGTGCCAGCAAAGGGAACAGGGGGTCCACTGAA.

With respect to this clone: One junction end does not reproduce the germline sequence, and a read error may be involved. This sample also contains other DNA sequences that code for the same CDR3. The CDR3 loop is CASRVGNTIYF. CDR3 DNA (partial): TGTGCCAGCCGGGTTGGAAACACA. This sequence joins TRBV19 and TRBJ1-3, with D hard to call. Coverage ceases 3 residues before the CDR3 finishes, and the germline J gene fills in the end. This CDR3 region has 11 residues. The germline V gene has CDR1 LNHDA and CDR2 SQIVND (reference sequence).

As regards this clone: With the read ending 3 residues before the CDR3 end, the germline J gene is used to fill in that end. The V and J genes are TRBV18 and TRBJ1-1; D gene ambiguous. Per the germline V gene, CDR1 is KGHSH and CDR2 is LQKENI. V was cut by 3 bases and J by 4 bases, with 6 bases left in between. This CDR3 is 12 amino acids long. The DNA read from the CDR3 is TGTGCCAGCTCACCTGCGGTCACTGAA. This encodes CASSPAVTE. The whole CDR3 sequence is CASSPAVTEAFF.

To note about this clone: The read stops 3 residues short of the end of the CDR3; the missing end is completed from the germline J gene. V usage is TRBV24-1 and J usage is TRBJ2-3; D is undetermined. This CDR3 region has 14 residues. CDR1 KGHDR and CDR2 SFDVKD come from the germline V gene. Trimming removed 3 bases from V and 5 bases from J, with 11 bases in between. CDR3 bases read: TGTGCCACCAGTGATCCCCCCTCGGTAGATACG. It is translated as CATSDPPSVDT. The whole CDR3 reads CATSDPPSVDTQYF.

Points on this clone: The read finishes 3 residues shy of the CDR3 end, and the germline J gene is used to complete it. The rearrangement joins TRBV5-8 to TRBJ1-5, with D possibly TRBD1 on 6 matching bases. This CDR3 has 14 residues. Germline V lookup: CDR1 SGHTS, CDR2 YDEGEE. V was trimmed by 4 bases and J by 1 base, leaving 9 bases between them. The CDR3 DNA, read in part, is TGTGCCAGCAGCCCGGACAGAAGCAATCAGCCC. Its protein is CASSPDRSNQP. The entire CDR3 protein is CASSPDRSNQPQHF. Full variable domain (missing parts from reference TRBV5-8 and TRBJ1-5): EAGVTQSPTHLIKTRGQQATLRCSPISGHTSVYWYQQALGLGLQFLLWYDEGEERNRGNFPPRFSGRQFPNYSSELNVNALELEDSALYLCASSPDRSNQPQHFGDGTRLSIL.

About this clone: Read sequence stops 3 residues before the CDR3 end, and the germline J gene provides the missing end. The chain carries TRBV5-5 and TRBJ1-2; D not certain. CDR1 is SGHKS, CDR2 YYEKEE, per germline (reference sequence). The CDR3 contains 15 residues. The V and J ends lost 0 bases and 0 bases respectively, with 9 bases between them. The CDR3 loop is CASSLERSSNYGYTF. Partial CDR3 DNA: TGTGCCAGCAGCTTGGAGCGCAGTTCTAACTATGGC.

About this clone itself: The read gets to within 3 residues of the CDR3 end, and the germline J gene fills in the rest. V is TRBV7-2 and J is TRBJ1-1; 10 bases agree with TRBD1. V shed 2 bases, J shed 5 bases, and the junction held 2 bases outside the gene matches. Germline loops: CDR1 SGHTA, CDR2 FQGNSA. The CDR3 has 14 amino acids. Here the CDR3 reads CASSLPGQGTEAFF. CDR3 DNA, as far as it was read: TGTGCCAGCAGCTTACCGGGACAGGGGACTGAA.

Concerning this clone: The read is 3 residues too short to cover the CDR3 end, so that end is filled in from the germline J gene. V and J are TRBV20-1 and TRBJ2-7, with TRBD2 matching over 8 bases. Germline assignment: CDR1 DFQATT and CDR2 SNEGSKA (reference sequence). J gave up 3 bases and V 0 bases, and 7 bases lay outside the gene matches. There are 15 residues in the CDR3. The sequenced part of the CDR3 DNA is TGCAGTGCTAGAGATATACTAGCGGACCACTACGAG. This codes for CSARDILADHYE. The whole CDR3 region reads CSARDILADHYEQYF.

To note about this clone: Sequencing ends 3 residues short of the CDR3 end; the germline J gene provides the rest. The J gene is TRBJ2-1, the V gene TRBV5-4; D is possibly TRBD2 (5 bases). The CDR3 consists of 14 residues. CDR1 and CDR2 from the germline V gene are SGHNT and YYREEE (reference sequence). V lost 3 bases to trimming and J lost 4 bases, with 11 bases between them. The part of the CDR3 DNA that was read is TGTGCCAGCAGCTCGGAGGACTTATACAATGAG. The encoded protein is CASSSEDLYNE. In full, the CDR3 reads CASSSEDLYNEQFF.

Points on this clone: The CDR3 extends 3 residues past the end of the read, so its final part is completed from the germline J gene. This chain joins TRBV7-2 and TRBJ2-1; perhaps TRBD2 as D (5 bases). V was trimmed by 0 bases and J by 5 bases, leaving 17 bases between them. CDR1 is SGHTA, CDR2 FQGNSA, per germline. The CDR3 consists of 17 residues. Partial CDR3 DNA: TGTGCCAGCAGCTTAGCATGGAGCGGCGGGTCAGACAATGAG. Translation: CASSLAWSGGSDNE. The entire CDR3 is CASSLAWSGGSDNEQFF.

About this clone: The CDR3 end lies 3 residues beyond the end of the read and is filled in from the germline J gene. The rearrangement uses TRBV5-1 and TRBJ2-7, with 10 bases aligning to TRBD2. The CDR3 extends over 16 amino acids. Germline CDR1 reads SGHRS; CDR2 reads YFSETQ. V lost 1 base and J lost 3; bases outside the gene matches: 7. The CDR3 reads CASSLLALAGDYEQYF. The DNA read from the CDR3 is TGCGCCAGCAGCTTGTTAGCCCTAGCGGGAGACTACGAG. Full variable domain (missing parts from reference TRBV5-1 and TRBJ2-7): KAGVTQTPRYLIKTRGQQVTLSCSPISGHRSVSWYQQTPGQGLQFLFEYFSETQRNKGNFPGRFSGRQFSNSRSEMNVSTLELGDSALYLCASSLLALAGDYEQYFGPGTRLTVT.

To note about this clone: Coverage ceases 3 residues before the CDR3 finishes, and the germline J gene fills in the end. This sequence joins TRBV19 and TRBJ2-3, with 7 nucleotides matching TRBD1. V gave up 5 bases and J gave up 3 bases; unmatched junction bases: 14. Germline V gene sequence: CDR1 LNHDA, CDR2 SQIVND (reference sequence). This CDR3 comprises 17 residues. The CDR3 region is CASSVGTWDSLTDTQYF. The sequenced CDR3 bases are TGTGCCAGTAGTGTTGGGACCTGGGACAGCCTTACAGATACG.

About this clone itself: The CDR3 end lies 3 residues beyond the end of the read and is filled in from the germline J gene. V usage is TRBV19 and J usage is TRBJ2-2, with D unclear. Germline CDR1 and CDR2: LNHDA and SQIVND (reference sequence). The CDR3 loop spans 12 amino acids. CDR3 DNA, as far as it was read: TGTGCCAGTAGTATAGATCAGGAAAAG. Its translation: CASSIDQEK. The whole CDR3 protein is CASSIDQEKLFF.

Notes on this clone: The read stops 3 residues short of the end of the CDR3; the missing end is completed from the germline J gene. The rearrangement joins TRBV20-1 to TRBJ2-3; 12 bases are shared with TRBD2. CDR3 length equals 15 residues. Germline CDR1 is DFQATT and CDR2 is SNEGSKA (reference sequence). The DNA read from the CDR3 is TGCAGTGCTAGAGCATGGACTAGCGGGGAAGAGACG. As protein: CSARAWTSGEET. The whole CDR3 protein is CSARAWTSGEETQYF.

Incomplete CDR3 DNA: TGTGCCAGCAGCTTAGGGGGGGCCAATGAG. It is translated as CASSLGGANE. The complete CDR3 protein is CASSLGGANEQFF. The genes are TRBV7-3 and TRBJ2-1; weak D call: TRBD2 (7 bases). The read is 3 residues too short to cover the CDR3 end, so that end is filled in from the germline J gene. Trimming shortened V by 2 bases and J by 6 bases, and 8 bases separated the two germline ends. This CDR3 is built from 13 residues. Germline V gene lookup returns CDR1 SGHTA and CDR2 FQGTGA.

CDR3 bases read: TGTGCCAGTAGTATTGGACTTTATGGT. Amino acid sequence: CASSIGLYG. The CDR3 reads in full as CASSIGLYGQYF. The chain is built from TRBV19 and TRBJ2-4; TRBD2 might be the D (5 bases). The read gets to within 3 residues of the CDR3 end, and the germline J gene fills in the rest. The CDR3 runs 12 residues. The germline V gene has CDR1 LNHDA and CDR2 SQIVND (reference sequence).

With regard to this clone: The sequenced fragment ends 3 residues before the CDR3 boundary, so the rest is inferred from the germline J gene. The V gene is TRBV20-1, the J gene TRBJ1-4, with a tentative D call TRBD1 (5 bases). V was shortened by 6 bases and J by 6 bases, with 14 bases between the two germline ends. The CDR3 is made up of 13 amino acids. Germline CDR1 reads DFQATT; CDR2 reads SNEGSKA (reference sequence). The chain's CDR3 is CSAPGGGDEKLFF. CDR3 bases read: TGCAGTGCCCCAGGCGGGGGGGATGAAAAA.

As concerns this clone: Read sequence stops 3 residues before the CDR3 end, and the germline J gene provides the missing end. The chain carries TRBV10-3 and TRBJ2-5, with D tentatively TRBD1 (6 bases). This CDR3 has 15 residues. CDR1 and CDR2 from the germline V gene are ENHRY and SYGVKD. The V gene lost 2 bases and the J gene lost 5 bases, with 15 bases spanning the gap. CDR3 DNA (partial): TGTGCCATCAGTGAGAATACAGGGAAATCGGAGACC. This translates into CAISENTGKSET. The full CDR3 is CAISENTGKSETQYF.